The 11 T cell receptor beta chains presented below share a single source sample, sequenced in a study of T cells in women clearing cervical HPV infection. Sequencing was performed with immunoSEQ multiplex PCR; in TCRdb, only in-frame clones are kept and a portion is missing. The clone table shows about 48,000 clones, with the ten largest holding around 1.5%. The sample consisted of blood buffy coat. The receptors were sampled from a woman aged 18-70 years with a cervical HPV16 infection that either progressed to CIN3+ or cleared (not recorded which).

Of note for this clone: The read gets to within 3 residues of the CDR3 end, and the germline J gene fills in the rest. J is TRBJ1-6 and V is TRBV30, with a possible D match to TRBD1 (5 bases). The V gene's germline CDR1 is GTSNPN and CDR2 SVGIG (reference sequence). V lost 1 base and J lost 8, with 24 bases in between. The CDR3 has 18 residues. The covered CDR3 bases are TGTGCCTGGAGTGGCACCGCTCTTAGGGGATGGGGATATTCACCC. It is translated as CAWSGTALRGWGYSP. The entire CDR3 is CAWSGTALRGWGYSPLHF.

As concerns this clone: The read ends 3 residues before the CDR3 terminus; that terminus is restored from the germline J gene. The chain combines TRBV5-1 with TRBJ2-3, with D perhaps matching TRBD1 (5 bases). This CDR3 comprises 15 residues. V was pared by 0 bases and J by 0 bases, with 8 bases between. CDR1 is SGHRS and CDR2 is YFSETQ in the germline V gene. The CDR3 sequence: CASSLEGFSTDTQYF. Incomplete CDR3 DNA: TGCGCCAGCAGCTTGGAGGGGTTTAGCACAGATACG.

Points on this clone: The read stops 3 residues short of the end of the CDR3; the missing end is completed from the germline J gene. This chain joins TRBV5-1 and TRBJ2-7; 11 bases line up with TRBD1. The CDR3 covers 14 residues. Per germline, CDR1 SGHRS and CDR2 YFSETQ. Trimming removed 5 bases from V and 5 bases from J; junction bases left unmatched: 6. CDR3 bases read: TGCGCCAGCAGTTCCGGGACAGGGGGGGACGAG. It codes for CASSSGTGGDE. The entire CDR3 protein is CASSSGTGGDEQYF.

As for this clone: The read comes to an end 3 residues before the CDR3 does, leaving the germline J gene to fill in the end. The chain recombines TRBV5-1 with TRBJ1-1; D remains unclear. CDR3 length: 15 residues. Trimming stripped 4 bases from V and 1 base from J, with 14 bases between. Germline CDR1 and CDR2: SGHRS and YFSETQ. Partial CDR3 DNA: TGCGCCAGCAGCCACAACCGGGCGGGGAACACTGAA. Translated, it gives CASSHNRAGNTE. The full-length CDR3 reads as CASSHNRAGNTEAFF.

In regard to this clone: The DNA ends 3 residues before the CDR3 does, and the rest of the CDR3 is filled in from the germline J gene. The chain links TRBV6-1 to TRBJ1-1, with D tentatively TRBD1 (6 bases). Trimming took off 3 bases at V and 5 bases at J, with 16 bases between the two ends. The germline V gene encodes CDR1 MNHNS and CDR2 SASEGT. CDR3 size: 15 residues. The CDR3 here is CASSDLVGTSTEAFF. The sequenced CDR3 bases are TGTGCCAGCAGTGACCTTGTCGGGACATCTACTGAA.

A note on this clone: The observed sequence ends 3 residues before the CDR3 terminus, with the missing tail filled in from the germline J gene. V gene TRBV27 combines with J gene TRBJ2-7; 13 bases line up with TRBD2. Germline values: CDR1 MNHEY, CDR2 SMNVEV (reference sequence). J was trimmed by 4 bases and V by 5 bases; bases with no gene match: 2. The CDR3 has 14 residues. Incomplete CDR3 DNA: TGTGCCAGCAGTCGGACTAGCGGGAGTTACGAG. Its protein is CASSRTSGSYE. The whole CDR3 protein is CASSRTSGSYEQYF.

The part of the CDR3 DNA that was read is TGTGCCTCACAGACAAGCACAGATACG. This translates into CASQTSTDT. The CDR3 reads in full as CASQTSTDTQYF. The chain recombines TRBV28 with TRBJ2-3; D unclear. The read stops 3 residues short of the end of the CDR3; the missing end is completed from the germline J gene. The CDR3 spans 12 residues. Germline lookup yields CDR1 MDHEN and CDR2 SYDVKM. Trimming took 11 bases from V and 0 from J, leaving 9 bases between them.

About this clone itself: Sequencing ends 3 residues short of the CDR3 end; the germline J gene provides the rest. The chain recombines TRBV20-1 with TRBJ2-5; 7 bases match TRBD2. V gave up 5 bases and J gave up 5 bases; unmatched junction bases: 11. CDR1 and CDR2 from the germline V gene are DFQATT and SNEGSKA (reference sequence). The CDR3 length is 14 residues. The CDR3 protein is CSAFEASGIETQYF. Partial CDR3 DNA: TGCAGTGCTTTCGAGGCTAGCGGTATTGAGACC.

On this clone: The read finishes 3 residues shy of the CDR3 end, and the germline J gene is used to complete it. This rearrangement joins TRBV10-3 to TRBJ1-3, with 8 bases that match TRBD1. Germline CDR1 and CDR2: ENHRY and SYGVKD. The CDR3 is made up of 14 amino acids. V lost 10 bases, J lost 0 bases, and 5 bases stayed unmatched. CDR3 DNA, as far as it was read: TGTGCCACGCACAGGGGGAGCTCTGGAAACACC. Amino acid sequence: CATHRGSSGNT. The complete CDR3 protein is CATHRGSSGNTIYF.

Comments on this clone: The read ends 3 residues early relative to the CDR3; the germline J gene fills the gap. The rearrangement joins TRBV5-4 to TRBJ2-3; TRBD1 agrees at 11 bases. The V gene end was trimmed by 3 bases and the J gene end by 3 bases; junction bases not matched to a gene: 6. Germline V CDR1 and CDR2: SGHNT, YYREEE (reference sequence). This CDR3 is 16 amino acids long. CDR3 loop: CASSSRTGGGTDTQYF. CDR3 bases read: TGTGCCAGCAGCTCTCGGACAGGGGGCGGGACAGATACG.

CDR3 DNA (partial): TGTGCCAGTAGTATAAGGAGACTAGAGACTGAGACC. It specifies CASSIRRLETET. The entire CDR3 protein reads CASSIRRLETETQYF. J is TRBJ2-5 and V is TRBV19; a weak D match, TRBD2 (6 bases). Sequencing ends 3 residues short of the CDR3 end; the germline J gene provides the rest. Germline V gives CDR1 LNHDA, CDR2 SQIVND (reference sequence). The CDR3 contains 15 residues. Trimming cost V 2 bases and J 5 bases, with 15 bases left between them.